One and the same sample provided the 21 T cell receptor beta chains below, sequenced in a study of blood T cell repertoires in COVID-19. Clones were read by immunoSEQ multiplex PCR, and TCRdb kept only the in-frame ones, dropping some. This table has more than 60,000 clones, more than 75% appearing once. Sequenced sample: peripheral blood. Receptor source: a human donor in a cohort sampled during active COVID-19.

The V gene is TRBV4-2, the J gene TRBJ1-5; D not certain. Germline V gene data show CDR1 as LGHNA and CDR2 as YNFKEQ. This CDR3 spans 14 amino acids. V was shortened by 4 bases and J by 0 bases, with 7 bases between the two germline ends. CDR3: CASSPRSSNQPQHF. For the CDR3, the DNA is TGTGCCAGCAGCCCCAGGTCTAGCAATCAGCCCCAGCATTTT.

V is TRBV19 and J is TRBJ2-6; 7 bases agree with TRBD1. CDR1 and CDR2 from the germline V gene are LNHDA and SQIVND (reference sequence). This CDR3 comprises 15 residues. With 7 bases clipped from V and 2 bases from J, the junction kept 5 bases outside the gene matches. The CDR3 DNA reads TGTGCCAGTAACCCCGACAGGGCTGGGGCCAACGTCCTGACTTTC. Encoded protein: CASNPDRAGANVLTF.

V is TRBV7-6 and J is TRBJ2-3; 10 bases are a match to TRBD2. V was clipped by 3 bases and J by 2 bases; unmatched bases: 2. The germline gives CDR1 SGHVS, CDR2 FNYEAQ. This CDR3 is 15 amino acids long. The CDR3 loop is CASSFTSGDTDTQYF. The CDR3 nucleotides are TGTGCCAGCAGCTTCACTAGCGGGGACACAGATACGCAGTATTTT. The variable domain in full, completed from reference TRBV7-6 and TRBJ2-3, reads GAGVSQSPRYKVTKRGQDVALRCDPISGHVSLYWYRQALGQGPEFLTYFNYEAQQDKSGLPNDRFSAERPEGSISTLTIQRTEQRDSAMYRCASSFTSGDTDTQYFGPGTRLTVL.

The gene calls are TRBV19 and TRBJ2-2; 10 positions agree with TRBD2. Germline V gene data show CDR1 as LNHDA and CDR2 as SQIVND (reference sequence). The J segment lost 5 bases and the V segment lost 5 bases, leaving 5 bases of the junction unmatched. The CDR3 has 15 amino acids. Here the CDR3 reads CASSPSGGATGELFF. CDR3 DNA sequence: TGTGCCAGTAGTCCAAGCGGGGGGGCAACCGGGGAGCTGTTTTTT.

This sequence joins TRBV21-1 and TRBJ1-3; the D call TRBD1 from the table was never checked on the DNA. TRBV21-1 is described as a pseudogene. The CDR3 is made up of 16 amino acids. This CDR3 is CASSKKGGQAGNTIYF. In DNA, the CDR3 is TGTGCCAGCAGCAAGAAAGGCGGACAGGCTGGAAACACCATATATTTT.

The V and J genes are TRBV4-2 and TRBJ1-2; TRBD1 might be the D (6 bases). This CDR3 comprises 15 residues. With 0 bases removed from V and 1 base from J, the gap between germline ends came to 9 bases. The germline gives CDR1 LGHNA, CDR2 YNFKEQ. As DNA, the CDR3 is TGTGCCAGCAGCCAAGATCAAGGGGGTAACTATGGCTACACCTTC. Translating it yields CASSQDQGGNYGYTF.

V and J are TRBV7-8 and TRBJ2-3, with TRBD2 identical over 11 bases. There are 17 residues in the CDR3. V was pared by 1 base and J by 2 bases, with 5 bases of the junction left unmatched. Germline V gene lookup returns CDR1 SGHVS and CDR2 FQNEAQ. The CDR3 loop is CASSLELAGGITDTQYF. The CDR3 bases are TGTGCCAGCAGCTTAGAATTAGCGGGGGGGATCACAGATACGCAGTATTTT. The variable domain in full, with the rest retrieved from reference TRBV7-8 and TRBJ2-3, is GAGVSQSPRYKVAKRGQDVALRCDPISGHVSLFWYQQALGQGPEFLTYFQNEAQLDKSGLPSDRFFAERPEGSVSTLKIQRTQQEDSAVYLCASSLELAGGITDTQYFGPGTRLTVL.

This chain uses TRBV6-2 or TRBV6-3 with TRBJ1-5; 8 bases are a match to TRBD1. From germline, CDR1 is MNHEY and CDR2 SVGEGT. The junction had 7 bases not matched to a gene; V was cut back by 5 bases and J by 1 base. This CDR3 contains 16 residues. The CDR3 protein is CASSKDRGTSNQPQHF. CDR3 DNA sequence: TGTGCCAGCAGTAAAGACAGGGGCACGAGCAATCAGCCCCAGCATTTT.

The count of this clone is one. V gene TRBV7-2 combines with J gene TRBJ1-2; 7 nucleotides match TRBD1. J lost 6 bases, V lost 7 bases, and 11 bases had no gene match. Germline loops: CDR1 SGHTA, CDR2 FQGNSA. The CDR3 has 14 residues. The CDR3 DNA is TGTGCCAGCACCAAAGGGGGCAGGGGGAATGGCTACACCTTC. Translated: CASTKGGRGNGYTF.

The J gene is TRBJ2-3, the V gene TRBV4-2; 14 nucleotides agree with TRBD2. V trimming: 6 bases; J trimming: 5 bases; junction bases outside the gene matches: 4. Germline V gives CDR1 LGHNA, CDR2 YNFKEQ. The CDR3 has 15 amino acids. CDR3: CASRPGLAGVDTQYF. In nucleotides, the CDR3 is TGTGCCAGCAGACCGGGACTAGCGGGGGTAGATACGCAGTATTTT.

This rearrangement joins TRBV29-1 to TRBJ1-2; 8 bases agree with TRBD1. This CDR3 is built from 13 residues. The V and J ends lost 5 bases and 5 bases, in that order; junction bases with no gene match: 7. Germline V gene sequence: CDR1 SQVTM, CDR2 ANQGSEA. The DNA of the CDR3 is TGCAGCGTTAGAGACAGGGGTTGGTATGGCTACACCTTC. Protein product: CSVRDRGWYGYTF.

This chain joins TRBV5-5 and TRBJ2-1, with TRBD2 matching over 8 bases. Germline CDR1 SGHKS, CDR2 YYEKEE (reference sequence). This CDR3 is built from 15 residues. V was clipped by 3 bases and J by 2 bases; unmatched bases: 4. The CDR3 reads CASSSGGATYNEQFF. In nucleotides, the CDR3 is TGTGCCAGCAGCTCCGGGGGGGCCACCTACAATGAGCAGTTCTTC.

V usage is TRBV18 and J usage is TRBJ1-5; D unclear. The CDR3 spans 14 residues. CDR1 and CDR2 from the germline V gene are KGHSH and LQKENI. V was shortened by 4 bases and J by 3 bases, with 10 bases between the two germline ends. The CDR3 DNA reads TGTGCCAGCTCACTCGGCGGGAACAATCAGCCCCAGCATTTT. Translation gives CASSLGGNNQPQHF.

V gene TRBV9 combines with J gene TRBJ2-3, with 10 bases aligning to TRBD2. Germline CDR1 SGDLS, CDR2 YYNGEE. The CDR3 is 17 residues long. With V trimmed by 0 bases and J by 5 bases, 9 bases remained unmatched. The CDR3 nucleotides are TGTGCCAGCAGCGTAGAAGGAGGACTAGCGGTACGAGATACGCAGTATTTT. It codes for CASSVEGGLAVRDTQYF.

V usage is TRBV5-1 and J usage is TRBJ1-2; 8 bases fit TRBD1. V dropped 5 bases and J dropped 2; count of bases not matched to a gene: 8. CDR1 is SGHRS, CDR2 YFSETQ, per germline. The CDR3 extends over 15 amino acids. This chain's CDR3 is CASRLGQGENYGYTF. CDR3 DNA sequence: TGCGCCAGCAGGTTAGGACAGGGTGAAAACTATGGCTACACCTTC.

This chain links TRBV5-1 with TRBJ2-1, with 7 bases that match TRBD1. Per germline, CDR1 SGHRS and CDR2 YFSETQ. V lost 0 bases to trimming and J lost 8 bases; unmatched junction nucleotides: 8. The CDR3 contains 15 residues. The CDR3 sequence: CASSLEQGSRDEQFF. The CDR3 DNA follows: TGCGCCAGCAGCTTGGAACAGGGGTCTAGGGATGAGCAGTTCTTC.

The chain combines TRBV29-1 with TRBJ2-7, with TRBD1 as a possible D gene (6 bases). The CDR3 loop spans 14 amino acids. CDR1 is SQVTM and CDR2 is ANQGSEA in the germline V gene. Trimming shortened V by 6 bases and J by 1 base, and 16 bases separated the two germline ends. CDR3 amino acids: CSVARGQGSYEQYF. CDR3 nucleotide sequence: TGCAGCGTCGCCAGGGGTCAAGGATCCTACGAGCAGTACTTC.

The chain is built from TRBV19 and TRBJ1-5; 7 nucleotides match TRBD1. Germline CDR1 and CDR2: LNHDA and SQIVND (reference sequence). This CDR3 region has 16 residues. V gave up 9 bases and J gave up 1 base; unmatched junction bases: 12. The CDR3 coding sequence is TGTGCCAGCAACCCGTTGAGGGGGCGGAGCAATCAGCCCCAGCATTTT. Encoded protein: CASNPLRGRSNQPQHF. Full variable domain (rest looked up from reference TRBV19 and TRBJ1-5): DGGITQSPKYLFRKEGQNVTLSCEQNLNHDAMYWYRQDPGQGLRLIYYSQIVNDFQKGDIAEGYSVSREKKESFPLTVTSAQKNPTAFYLCASNPLRGRSNQPQHFGDGTRLSIL.

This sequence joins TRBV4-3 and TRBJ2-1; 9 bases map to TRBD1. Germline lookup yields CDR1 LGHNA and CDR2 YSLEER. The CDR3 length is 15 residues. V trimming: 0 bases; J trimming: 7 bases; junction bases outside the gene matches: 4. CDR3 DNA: TGCGCCAGCAGCCAAGAGAAGACAGGGGGTAATGAGCAGTTCTTC. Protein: CASSQEKTGGNEQFF.

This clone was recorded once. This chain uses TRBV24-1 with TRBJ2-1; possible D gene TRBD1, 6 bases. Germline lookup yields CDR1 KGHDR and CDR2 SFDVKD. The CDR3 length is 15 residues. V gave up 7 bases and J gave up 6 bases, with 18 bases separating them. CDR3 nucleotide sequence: TGTGCCACCAGCAAAACCGGGACACCGTCCAATGAGCAGTTCTTC. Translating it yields CATSKTGTPSNEQFF.

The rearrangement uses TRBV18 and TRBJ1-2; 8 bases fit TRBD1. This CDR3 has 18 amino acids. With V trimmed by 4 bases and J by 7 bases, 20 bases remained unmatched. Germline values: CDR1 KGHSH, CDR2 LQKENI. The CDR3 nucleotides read TGTGCCAGCTCACAGCAGATGGGAGAATCGCAGGGGGCGAGTGGCTACACCTTC. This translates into CASSQQMGESQGASGYTF.